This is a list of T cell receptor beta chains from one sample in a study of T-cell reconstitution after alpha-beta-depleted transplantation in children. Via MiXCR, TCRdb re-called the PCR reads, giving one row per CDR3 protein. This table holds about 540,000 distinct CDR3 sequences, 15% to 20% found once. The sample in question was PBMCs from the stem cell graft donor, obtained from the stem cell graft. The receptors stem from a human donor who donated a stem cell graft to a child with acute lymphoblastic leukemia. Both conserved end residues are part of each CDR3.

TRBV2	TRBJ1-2	CASSGEGYGYTF
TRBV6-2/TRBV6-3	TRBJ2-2	CASSSLTTGELFF
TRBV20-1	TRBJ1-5	CSGTRARLNQPQHF
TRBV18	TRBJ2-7	CASSPTGGAVLIYEQYF
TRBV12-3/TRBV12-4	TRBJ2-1	CASSPSGRRLYNEQFF
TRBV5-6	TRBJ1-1	CASSFLTEAFF
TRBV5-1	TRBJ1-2	CASSSYRGDWGYTF
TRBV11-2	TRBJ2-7	CASSLGIPGLAGETGYEQYF
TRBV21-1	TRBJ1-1	CASWWGRTEAFF
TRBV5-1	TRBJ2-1	CASSRGVYNEQFF
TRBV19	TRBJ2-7	CASSVTSGTYEQYF
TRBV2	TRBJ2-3	CASTPRGTSGVIRTTDTQYF
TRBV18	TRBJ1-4	CASSPTGIGEKLFF
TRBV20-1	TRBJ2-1	CSARDRLVNEQFF
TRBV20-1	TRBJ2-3	CSARDRRAADDTQYF
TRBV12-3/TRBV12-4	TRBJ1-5	CASSSDRIGQPQHF
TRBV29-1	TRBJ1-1	CSVEGAGGKWRTEAFF
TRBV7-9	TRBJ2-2	CASSPQGFTGELFF
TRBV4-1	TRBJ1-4	CASSHPSKDATNEKLFF
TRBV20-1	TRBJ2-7	CSAVNRGEYSYEQYF
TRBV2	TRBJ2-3	CASSTTGFDTQYF
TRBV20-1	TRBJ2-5	CSARPTTGETETQYF
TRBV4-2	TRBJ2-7	CASSLDRGWGYEQYF
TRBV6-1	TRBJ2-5	CASGLGGEETQYF